This T cell receptor beta chain derives from a study of cytomegalovirus exposure and HLA in healthy donors. Turning to the study itself: An earlier analysis identified 117 million unique TCR beta sequences in about 179 million T cells. Overall study findings and caveats: Several of the most significant clusters were apparently associated with common viral pathogens in a later analysis. Later, an analysis showed that TCR beta chains associated with HLA were more clonally expanded than others that were equally common.

This PCR relied on a set of 60 Vbeta primers and 13 Jbeta primers. TCRdb's copy holds only in-frame clones and misses some; the assay was immunoSEQ multiplex PCR. The table includes 150,000 to 200,000 clones, roughly 74% detected once. On this clone: Its specificity is not known.

The sequence derives from a woman aged 25 to 39 in good health and CMV-seropositive. The specimen sequenced was PBMCs.

CDR3 nucleotide sequence: TGTGCCAGCAGCACCCGCGCCCTAGGAGGGGAGACCCAGTACTTC. As protein: CASSTRALGGETQYF. The V gene is TRBV5-4, the J gene TRBJ2-5; D is possibly TRBD2 (6 bases). V was pared by 4 bases and J by 5 bases, with 18 bases between. Germline CDR1 and CDR2: SGHNT and YYREEE (reference sequence). The CDR3 totals 15 residues.